This T cell receptor beta chain came from a study of beta chain features in type 1 diabetes (dated by TCRdb to 2016 to 2019). About the study as a whole: Mean age, gender distribution, total cell number and subset yield did not differ between patients and healthy donors. Across all samples, 107,917,701 sorted cells were examined, and cell number per subset correlated strongly with RNA yield. In the study, TCRB repertoires of sorted circulating CD4+ T cell subsets from recently diagnosed type 1 diabetes patients were compared with those of matched healthy donors. Regulatory and stem cell-like memory subsets were obtained from only 8 patients and about eight healthy donors, while naive and central memory subsets were obtained from all 30 or so donors. The paper's findings and limits, for the study overall: Shorter templates might have been favored by PCR, but patient and control samples were amplified and corrected together, so both groups would have been affected equally by any skew. The naive, central memory and regulatory TCRB repertoires appeared to resemble one another more closely among patients than among healthy donors. Because cDNA was sequenced instead of genomic DNA, highly expressing activated cells could be over-represented, though the groups showed no difference in activation or CD3 levels. At VDJ recombination sites, patients with type 1 diabetes made fewer insertions and deleted more nucleotides, a pattern implying thymic rearrangement abnormalities. A moderate but significant shortening of TCRB CDR3 length was observed in type 1 diabetes patients in all four CD4+ subsets. HLA sub-analyses involved small numbers of individuals, so any influence of HLA type on TCRB rearrangement remained unresolved.

A single peripheral blood draw of 90 to 150 mL on average was collected from each donor into heparinised tubes. Naive, central memory, regulatory and stem cell-like memory CD4+ T cells were sorted on a BD FACSAria II using a panel including CD45RO, CCR7, CD25, CD127, CD95 and CD27. Every sorted population had a purity above 98%. PBMCs were separated immediately by Lymphoprep density gradient centrifugation and were stained directly, without being cultured. Samples were stained and sorted in pairs, with one healthy donor and one patient per experiment, so that batch effects were minimized. The entire amount of isolated RNA was reverse transcribed using the High Capacity cDNA Reverse Transcription Kit, so the sequenced TCRB transcripts were expressed ones. Naive, central memory and regulatory T cell samples underwent deep immunoSEQ sequencing, averaging about 3.57 million total reads per sample. After sorted cells were lysed in RLT buffer, RNA was extracted with DNase-treated RNeasy Micro or Mini kits, with the choice depending on cell number. To prevent cross-contamination, each cell subset was processed individually, whereas patient and healthy donor samples were processed jointly. TCRB sequences were amplified from cDNA with the immunoSEQ multiplex PCR, producing 87-bp fragments spanning the CDR3 region. Sequencing of the amplicons was done on the Illumina HiSeq platform. As for the authors' bioinformatics: PCR bias was computationally corrected using synthetic template baselines, reads within Hamming distance 2 were collapsed, and singletons that could not be merged were discarded. By aligning reads against IMGT, V, D and J genes, CDR3 length, and insertions or deletions at six rearrangement sites were assigned. Within each subset, clonotype counts were normalized to the number of sorted cells before true diversity and Gini coefficients were calculated with the tcR R package. The overlap coefficient, calculated on TCRB nucleotide sequences, was used to measure repertoire sharing. TCRdb mirrors the immuneACCESS table, restricted to in-frame sequences. Some clones are absent from its copies; in checked studies, under half trace to an unresolved V gene, and the reason for the others is unknown. The V and J calls and clone size are taken from that table; D and trimming were inferred from the DNA. Within this sample are about 160,000 clones, with 6% to 9% of them counted one time only. The ten largest clones represent roughly 0.5% of the sample.

Remarks on this clone: Which antigen it targets is not known. Within one base of it there is no much larger clone, and no base qualities were kept.

The receptor's source is a man aged 18 to 30 with type 1 diabetes. Material for sequencing was central memory CD4+ T cells from blood.

The CDR3: CSIRDRMNTEAFF. The base sequence is TGCAGCATCCGGGACAGGATGAACACTGAAGCTTTCTTT. The rearrangement joined TRBV29-1 to TRBJ1-1, and 8 bases in between align with TRBD1. Counted from cysteine to phenylalanine, this CDR3 has 13 amino acids. CDR3 DNA only is kept here, 39 bases in frame from base 1. The CDR1 and CDR2 encoded by the germline V gene are SQVTM and ANQGSEA. V is pruned by 8 bases and J by 0 bases, leaving 5 bases of the junction without a gene match.